Presented here are 7 T cell receptor beta chains from one specimen sequenced in a study of early T cells in non-severe SARS-CoV-2 infection. TCRdb reanalysed the 5' RACE reads using MiXCR and keeps one entry per CDR3 protein. Of over 60,000 distinct CDR3 sequences listed, about 9% are singletons. Sequencing used whole blood. The receptors were gathered from an adult who was a healthcare worker with PCR-confirmed SARS-CoV-2 infection or an uninfected control (not recorded which).

This clonotype was seen more than once but under ten times. V and J are TRBV18 and TRBJ2-1; TRBD2 agrees at 8 bases. CDR1 is KGHSH and CDR2 is LQKENI in the germline V gene. The CDR3 length is 15 residues. V trimming: 6 bases; J trimming: 5 bases; junction bases outside the gene matches: 9. The CDR3 nucleotides read TGTGCCAGCTCGGCTCCGGGACTAGGGGACAATGAGCAGTTCTTC. It specifies CASSAPGLGDNEQFF.

Worth noting for this clonotype: One base away lies a much larger clone, so this may be a sequencing read error. The rearrangement links TRBV21-1 to TRBJ1-3. TRBV21-1 is deemed a pseudogene. This CDR3 comprises 14 residues. For the CDR3, the DNA is TGTGCCAGCAGCAAGAACCTGCCCGGAAACACCATATATTTT. It is translated as CASSKNLPGNTIYF.

This clonotype appeared a few times. The chain carries TRBV20-1 and TRBJ2-1; D perhaps matches TRBD2 (6 bases). From germline, CDR1 is DFQATT and CDR2 SNEGSKA (reference sequence). V was shortened by 2 bases and J by 4 bases, with 15 bases between the two germline ends. The CDR3 runs 15 residues. CDR3 DNA: TGCAGTGCTAGAAAGGGGACTTACCTGTACAATGAGCAGTTCTTC. Its translation: CSARKGTYLYNEQFF.

V gene TRBV19 combines with J gene TRBJ2-1; the match to TRBD1 covers 9 bases. The CDR3 has 13 amino acids. V was clipped by 7 bases and J by 8 bases; unmatched bases: 6. CDR1 and CDR2 (germline): LNHDA, SQIVND (reference sequence). The CDR3 nucleotides read TGTGCCAGTAATGACAGGGGGTCGGATGAGCAGTTCTTC. Protein sequence: CASNDRGSDEQFF.

This clonotype was counted ten times or more. The chain combines TRBV18 with TRBJ1-2; D ambiguous. The CDR3 runs to 15 residues. The germline gives CDR1 KGHSH, CDR2 LQKENI. V lost 3 bases, J lost 7 bases, and 18 bases lay in between. CDR3 in DNA: TGTGCCAGCTCACCTATTAACACAGACATAGCTGGCTACACCTTC. Protein product: CASSPINTDIAGYTF. Drawing the rest from reference TRBV18 and TRBJ1-2, the complete variable domain is NAGVMQNPRHLVRRRGQEARLRCSPMKGHSHVYWYRQLPEEGLKFMVYLQKENIIDESGMPKERFSAEFPKEGPSILRIQQVVRGDSAAYFCASSPINTDIAGYTFGSGTRLTVV.

This clonotype was seen a handful of times. The chain recombines TRBV7-3 with TRBJ2-5; possibly TRBD1 for D (6 bases). CDR1 is SGHTA, CDR2 FQGTGA, per germline. Trimming removed 4 bases from V and 3 bases from J, with 12 bases in between. This CDR3 comprises 14 residues. Here the CDR3 DNA reads TGTGCCAGCAGCTCCTCCGGGACAAAAGAGACCCAGTACTTC. It specifies CASSSSGTKETQYF.

The chain carries TRBV28 and TRBJ2-3; perhaps TRBD2 as D (5 bases). The V gene lost 4 bases and the J gene lost 3 bases, with 14 bases spanning the gap. CDR3 length: 15 residues. Germline V gene data show CDR1 as MDHEN and CDR2 as SYDVKM. The CDR3 sequence: CASSYHRRRTDTQYF. In DNA, the CDR3 is TGTGCCAGCAGTTATCATAGGAGGAGGACAGATACGCAGTATTTT.